This T cell receptor beta chain was observed in a study of cytomegalovirus exposure and HLA in healthy donors. Trimming stripped 4 bases from V and 7 bases from J, with 14 bases between. The CDR3 runs to 13 residues. Looked up from germline, CDR1 is SGHKS and CDR2 is YYEKEE (reference sequence). In regard to this clone: The antigen remains undetermined.

The PCR was carried out with 60 Vbeta primers and 13 Jbeta primers. Libraries were prepared by immunoSEQ multiplex PCR; TCRdb keeps only in-frame clonotypes and omits some of them. The sample holds around 100,000 clones. Points from the study as a whole: It was confirmed in vitro that three of the CMV-associated chains were specific for CMV antigens.

Healthy bone marrow donors made up the cohort. The sequence came from a man aged 35 to 55 in good health and CMV-seronegative. The sequencing input was PBMCs. This chain uses TRBV5-5 with TRBJ2-5; possibly TRBD2 for D (6 bases). The DNA of the CDR3 is TGTGCCAGCAGCCCAACTAGGCGGGGGACCCAGTACTTC. The encoded protein is CASSPTRRGTQYF.